A single sample is the source of the 6 T cell receptor beta chains below, sequenced in a study of cytomegalovirus exposure and HLA in healthy donors. This PCR relied on a set of 60 Vbeta primers and 13 Jbeta primers. The repertoire was sequenced with immunoSEQ multiplex PCR; TCRdb's copy has only in-frame clones and lacks some. The sample includes 150,000 to 200,000 clones, roughly 88% of them seen just once. The specimen sequenced was PBMCs. The receptors come from a woman aged 18 to 35 in good health and CMV-seronegative.

The gene calls are TRBV7-8 and TRBJ2-1; weak D call: TRBD2 (7 bases). The germline CDR1 and CDR2 sequences are SGHVS and FQNEAQ. This CDR3 is built from 17 residues. V lost 4 bases and J 3 bases, leaving 19 bases between the germline ends. The CDR3 nucleotides read TGTGCCAGCAGCTCGTACCCGAAGGGGGGGCTCTACAATGAGCAGTTCTTC. Translation gives CASSSYPKGGLYNEQFF.

This clone came up a few times. The chain links TRBV9 to TRBJ2-1; 7 bases align to TRBD1. The CDR3 is 12 residues long. Germline V gene sequence: CDR1 SGDLS, CDR2 YYNGEE. The ends lost 4 bases at V and 6 bases at J; junction bases unmatched: 1. CDR3 in amino acids: CASSRDSNEQFF. The CDR3 nucleotides are TGTGCCAGCAGCCGGGACAGCAATGAGCAGTTCTTC.

The chain links TRBV6-1 to TRBJ1-2; 7 nucleotides align to TRBD1. The CDR3 extends over 15 amino acids. J lost 5 bases, V lost 0 bases, and 6 bases had no gene match. The germline V gene encodes CDR1 MNHNS and CDR2 SASEGT. The CDR3 DNA is TGTGCCAGCAGTGAAGCAGGGGGCAACGATTATGGCTACACCTTC. Protein: CASSEAGGNDYGYTF.

The rearrangement uses TRBV30 and TRBJ2-5; 7 nucleotides line up with TRBD1. The CDR3 loop spans 14 amino acids. CDR1 is GTSNPN, CDR2 SVGIG, per germline (reference sequence). V shed 3 bases and J 2 bases; nucleotides not matched to a gene: 6. CDR3 protein: CAWSRGGTQETQYF. The CDR3 region has the DNA TGTGCCTGGAGCCGAGGGGGCACACAAGAGACCCAGTACTTC.

This chain joins TRBV13 and TRBJ1-1; 8 bases fit TRBD1. J gave up 0 bases and V 7 bases, and 7 bases lay outside the gene matches. The length of the CDR3 is 15 residues. Germline loops: CDR1 PRHDT, CDR2 FYEKMQ (reference sequence). In DNA, the CDR3 is TGTGCCAGCACCTCCGGGACAGGCGTGAACACTGAAGCTTTCTTT. Amino acid sequence: CASTSGTGVNTEAFF.

The chain joins TRBV28 to TRBJ1-2; TRBD1 agrees at 7 bases. V was pared by 2 bases and J by 3 bases, with 3 bases of the junction left unmatched. Germline assignment: CDR1 MDHEN and CDR2 SYDVKM. CDR3 length: 14 residues. CDR3 sequence (DNA): TGTGCCAGCAGTTTAGGTCAGGGGGACTATGGCTACACCTTC. Translated, it gives CASSLGQGDYGYTF.